This TCR beta chain comes out of a study of cytotoxic CD8 clonotypes in ibrutinib-treated CLL. Overall study context: After a median of around 70 months, about 14 patients stayed remitted and some 12 progressed; responses had been partial in roughly 25 and complete in 2. On average, each sample had approximately 260,000 productive templates and more than 85,000 productive rearrangements.

Profiling relied on immunoSEQ multiplex PCR, and the TCRdb table lists in-frame clones only, not all of them. Of 140,000 to 150,000 clones in the sample, about 70% were seen once. Study results and caveats: Public clonotypes were uncommon and contracted or stayed stable on treatment.

The V and J ends lost 5 bases and 2 bases respectively, with 10 bases between them. This CDR3 comprises 13 residues. Per germline, CDR1 SGHAT and CDR2 FQNNGV. Comment on this clone: The target antigen is unknown.

The receptor comes from a human donor with chronic lymphocytic leukemia. V and J are TRBV11-2 and TRBJ2-7; no clear D. The source was PBMCs, collected after 24 months of ibrutinib treatment. In nucleotides, the CDR3 is TGTGCCAGCAGCCCCCCCTACACCTACGAGCAGTACTTC. This translates into CASSPPYTYEQYF.